These T cell receptor beta chains were read from a single sample in a study of CD8 T cells in ankylosing spondylitis. TCRdb independently ran MiXCR on the 5' RACE reads; one entry per CDR3 protein. This table holds hundreds of thousands of distinct CDR3 sequences, 10% to 13% found once. The sequenced sample consisted of blood, either unsorted or a sorted T cell fraction (not recorded which). The origin of the receptors is a male donor with ankylosing spondylitis or in good health (not recorded which). CDR3s leave out the opening cysteine and the closing phenylalanine or tryptophan.

v_call	j_call	cdr3_aa
TRBV7-8	TRBJ1-4	ASSQIEKLF
TRBV12-3/TRBV12-4	TRBJ1-2	ATANGEVRDGYT
TRBV7-2	TRBJ2-5	ASSPGMGGSQETQY
TRBV12-3/TRBV12-4	TRBJ2-7	ASSLGPPRTGAYEQY
TRBV20-1	TRBJ2-5	SARDMVAGLQETQY
TRBV3-1	TRBJ1-1	ASSQDDREGRAF
TRBV7-6	TRBJ2-1	ASTRGGDSYNEQF
TRBV18	TRBJ2-1	ASSPGRNRGDNEQF
TRBV20-1	TRBJ2-5	MWAGPQETQY
TRBV12-3/TRBV12-4	TRBJ1-2	ASSRVTGGEDGYT
TRBV20-1	TRBJ2-3	SARLGSGGAWTTQY
TRBV7-6	TRBJ2-7	ASSPNLGNEQY
TRBV5-1	TRBJ2-5	ASSLGGTQETQY
TRBV20-1	TRBJ2-2	SARDGKTSPETGELF
TRBV20-1	TRBJ2-3	SAYGDYTDTQY
TRBV12-3/TRBV12-4	TRBJ1-2	ASRGPAYGYT
TRBV24-1	TRBJ2-2	ATSDRTETGELF
TRBV10-3	TRBJ1-6	AINEDGDSPLH
TRBV20-1	TRBJ2-7	SARGARTSRNEQY
TRBV24-1	TRBJ2-2	ATGGVGELF
TRBV11-2	TRBJ1-2	ASSLDSSQGALNRYGYT
TRBV6-5	TRBJ1-1	ASRTRYAPGPMNTEAF
TRBV5-1	TRBJ2-1	ASSFRGPPYNEQF
TRBV3-1	TRBJ2-2	ASSQRLGVPYHLMNTGELF
TRBV15	TRBJ2-7	ATSVVKGPYEQY
TRBV24-1	TRBJ1-1	ATSDVCGDRAPCTEAF
TRBV6-1	TRBJ2-2	ASSETLLAPGELF
TRBV6-1	TRBJ2-5	ASNGQGVRETQY
TRBV7-9	TRBJ1-2	ASSLGPGGDYGYT
TRBV12-3/TRBV12-4	TRBJ1-1	ASSPPNGMNTEAF
TRBV7-2	TRBJ2-5	ASSLAKGWETQY
TRBV5-1	TRBJ1-6	ASSFEQSSYNSPLH
TRBV29-1	TRBJ2-1	SVEGQGAYNEQF
TRBV5-5	TRBJ2-2	ASSPSAAGDTGELF
TRBV20-1	TRBJ1-2	SARADRTGFGYT
TRBV12-3/TRBV12-4	TRBJ2-3	ASSPGQGTQY
TRBV7-2	TRBJ2-2	ASSSPTGTNTGELF
TRBV24-1	TRBJ2-1	ATSDLTLAGGSEQF
TRBV24-1	TRBJ2-3	ATSDPATQVGTDTQY
TRBV20-1	TRBJ2-7	SARPPTGSKYEQY
TRBV27	TRBJ2-7	ASSGTGAFGEQY
TRBV7-2	TRBJ2-3	ASSFGGATTDTQY
TRBV7-6	TRBJ1-4	ASSLAVATNEKLF
TRBV24-1	TRBJ2-5	AIGTGGWETQY
TRBV29-1	TRBJ2-5	SVVYKETQY
TRBV5-1	TRBJ1-5	ASSQEGINQPQH
TRBV20-1	TRBJ2-7	SASPATSYEQY
TRBV9	TRBJ2-3	ASSVGSSSSTDTQY
TRBV6-5	TRBJ1-4	ASSFNTATNEKLF